The clone carrying this T cell receptor beta chain came up a few times. Its target is unknown. The data are from a study of blood T cells in healthy people across ages. Study-wide results and limits: There was no known CMV status for donors, so expanded clonotype changes were possibly confounded. Aged donors had fewer naive CD4+ cells and lower diversity than long-lived donors.

Collection of 9 to 10 milliliters of peripheral blood was performed for each donor. V lost 1 base and J lost 5, with 14 bases in between. The CDR3 spans 15 residues. The germline V gene encodes CDR1 SGHDT and CDR2 YYEEEE. Next came a second PCR, run for about 6 to 12 cycles, which used a sample-barcoded 5' primer along with a J-beta primer mix. The template-switch adaptor was a 5' adaptor with 12 random nucleotides. It tagged each cDNA molecule. TCRdb reprocessed the 5' RACE reads with MiXCR, giving one entry per CDR3 protein. Among hundreds of thousands of distinct CDR3 sequences listed, approximately 25% were seen once. This sample also appeared in a second study, on T cells of mothers and their children.

The rearrangement joins TRBV5-6 to TRBJ2-3; tentative D call: TRBD2 (6 bases). This clonotype originated in a boy aged 5-17 years in good health. Sequencing was carried out using blood. The CDR3 DNA reads as TGTGCCAGCAGCTTGAGTGTGTACGGGGGAGATACGCAGTATTTT. It encodes CASSLSVYGGDTQYF.